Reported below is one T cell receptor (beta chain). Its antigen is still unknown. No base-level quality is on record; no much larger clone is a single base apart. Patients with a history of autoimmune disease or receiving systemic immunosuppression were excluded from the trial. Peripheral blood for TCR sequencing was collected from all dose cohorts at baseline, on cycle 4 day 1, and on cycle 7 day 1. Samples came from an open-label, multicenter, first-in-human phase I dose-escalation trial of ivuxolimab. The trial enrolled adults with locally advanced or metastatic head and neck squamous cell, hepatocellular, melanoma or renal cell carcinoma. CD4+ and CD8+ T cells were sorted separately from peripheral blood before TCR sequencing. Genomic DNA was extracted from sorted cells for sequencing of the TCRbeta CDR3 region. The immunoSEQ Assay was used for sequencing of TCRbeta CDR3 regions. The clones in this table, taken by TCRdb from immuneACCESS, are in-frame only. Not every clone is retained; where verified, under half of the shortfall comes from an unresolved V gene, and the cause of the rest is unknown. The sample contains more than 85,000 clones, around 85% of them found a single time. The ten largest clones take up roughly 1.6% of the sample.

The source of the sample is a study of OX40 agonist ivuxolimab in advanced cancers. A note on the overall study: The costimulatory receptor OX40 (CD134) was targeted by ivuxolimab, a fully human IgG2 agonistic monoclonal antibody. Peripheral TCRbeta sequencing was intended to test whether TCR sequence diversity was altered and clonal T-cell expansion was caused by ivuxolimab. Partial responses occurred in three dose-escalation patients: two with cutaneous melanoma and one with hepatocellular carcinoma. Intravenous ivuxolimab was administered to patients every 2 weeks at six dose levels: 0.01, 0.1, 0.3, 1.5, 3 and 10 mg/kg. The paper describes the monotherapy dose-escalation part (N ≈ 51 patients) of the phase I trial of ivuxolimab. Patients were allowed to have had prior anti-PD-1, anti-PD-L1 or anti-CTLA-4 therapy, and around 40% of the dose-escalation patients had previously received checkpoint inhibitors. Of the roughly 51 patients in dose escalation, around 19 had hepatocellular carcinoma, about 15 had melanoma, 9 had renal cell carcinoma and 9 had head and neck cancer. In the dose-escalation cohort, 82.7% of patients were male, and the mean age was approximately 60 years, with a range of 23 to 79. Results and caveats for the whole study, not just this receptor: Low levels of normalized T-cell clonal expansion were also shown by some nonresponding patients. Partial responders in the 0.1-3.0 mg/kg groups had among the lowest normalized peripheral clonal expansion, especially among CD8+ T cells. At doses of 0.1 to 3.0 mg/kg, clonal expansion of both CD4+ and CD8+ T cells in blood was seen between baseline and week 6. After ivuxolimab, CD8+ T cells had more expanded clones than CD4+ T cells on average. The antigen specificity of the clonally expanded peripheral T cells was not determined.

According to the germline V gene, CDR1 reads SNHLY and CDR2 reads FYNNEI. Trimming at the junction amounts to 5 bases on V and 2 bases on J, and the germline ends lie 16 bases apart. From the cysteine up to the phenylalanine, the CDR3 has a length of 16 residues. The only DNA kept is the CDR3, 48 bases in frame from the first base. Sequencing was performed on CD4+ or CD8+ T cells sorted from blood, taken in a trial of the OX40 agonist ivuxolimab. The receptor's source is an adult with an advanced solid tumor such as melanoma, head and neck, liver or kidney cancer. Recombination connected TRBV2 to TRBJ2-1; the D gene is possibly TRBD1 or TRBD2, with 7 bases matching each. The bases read TGTGCCAGCAGTTGGGCAGGGGGGGCCGCCTACAATGAGCAGTTCTTC. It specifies CASSWAGGAAYNEQFF.